The clone carrying this T cell receptor (beta chain) was found once. Antigen unknown. These data originate in a study of untreated major depressive disorder. Study-level results: CD4+ T cells from depressed patients used TRBV05-01 (Vbeta 5.1) more often than controls.

The length of the CDR3 is 13 residues. The ends lost 0 bases at V and 14 bases at J; junction bases unmatched: 5. The germline gives CDR1 GTSNPN, CDR2 SVGIG (reference sequence). Every participant had European ancestry. Patients scored at least 18 on the Hamilton Depression Scale with DSM-IV major depression. Depression in patients ranged from moderate to severe. Participants with major medical conditions, Axis I/II comorbidities, regular medication or illicit drug use were excluded. Here immunoSEQ multiplex PCR was the method, and the copy in TCRdb shows in-frame clones only, minus some. The sample shows roughly 13,000 clones, under 95% of them seen only once.

The receptor comes from a woman in her thirties with major depressive disorder. Specimen: CD4+ T cells from PBMCs. This chain joins TRBV30 and TRBJ2-1, with 12 bases fitting TRBD2. CDR3 amino acids: CAWSVRLAGVEFF. The CDR3 region has the DNA TGTGCCTGGAGTGTACGACTAGCGGGAGTGGAGTTCTTC.